This TCR beta chain was retrieved from a study of PD-1 blockade in classical Hodgkin lymphoma. About the study: Patients had nivolumab dosed at 3 mg/kg, delivered intravenously every 2 weeks.

On this clone itself: As yet, its antigen is unknown.

Study results and limitations: Patients who responded completely had about the same baseline diversity as newly diagnosed patients. The study found that TCR diversity rose significantly by C4D1 in CD4+ but not CD8+ cells. Exclusion was applied to patients who started nivolumab under 1 year after ASCT.

Each and every patient relapsed after autologous stem cell transplantation, and patients got differing brentuximab vedotin exposure. TCRdb's table, derived via immunoSEQ multiplex PCR, lists solely in-frame clones and lacks some. The sample comprises 60,000 to 65,000 clones, about nine tenths of which are singletons, and around 13% rests with the top ten. The CDR3 is made up of 13 amino acids. V lost 3 bases, J lost 8 bases, and 10 bases lay in between. The V gene's germline CDR1 is LNHNV and CDR2 YYDKDF (reference sequence). This material consisted of peripheral blood mononuclear cells (PBMCs), taken at baseline. The sequence came from a human donor with classical Hodgkin lymphoma. The rearrangement uses TRBV15 and TRBJ1-4; D might be TRBD1 (5 bases). DNA of the CDR3: TGTGCCACCAGCAGGTGGGGGGAAGAAAAACTGTTTTTT. Translating gives CATSRWGEEKLFF. The variable domain in full, completed from reference TRBV15 and TRBJ1-4, reads DAMVIQNPRYQVTQFGKPVTLSCSQTLNHNVMYWYQQKSSQAPKLLFHYYDKDFNNEADTPDNFQSRRPNTSFCFLDIRSPGLGDTAMYLCATSRWGEEKLFFGSGTQLSVL.